This T cell receptor beta chain came from a study of T cell responses to AZD1222 COVID-19 vaccine. Across the study: Second-dose schedules of about 4 or about 12 weeks were combined.

Study observations and caveats: White British people made up most donors, females outnumbered males, and clonal diversity was possibly underestimated.

For this clone: What it recognizes is unknown.

Assay: immunoSEQ multiplex PCR; the TCRdb copy retains only in-frame clones and omits some. The repertoire consists of 150,000 to 200,000 clones, with just over 85% occurring once and the leading ten covering 0.49%. The CDR3 covers 16 residues. CDR1 MDHEN and CDR2 SYDVKM come from the germline V gene. Trimming took off 1 base at V and 3 bases at J, with 13 bases between the two ends. The clonotype originates from an adult in good health. The chain combines TRBV28 with TRBJ1-5; D unclear. The sequences come from peripheral blood, collected on day 0 of AZD1222 vaccination. Here the CDR3 DNA reads TGTGCCAGCAGTTTATCGGCAAAAGGAGACAATCAGCCCCAGCATTTT. Translation: CASSLSAKGDNQPQHF.